The 29 T cell receptor beta chains below were found in one sample sequenced in a study of blood T cell repertoires in COVID-19. TCRdb's copy holds only in-frame clones and misses some; the assay was immunoSEQ multiplex PCR. The sample records some 35,000 clones, over 80% being singletons. Input material: peripheral blood. The receptors were gathered from a human donor in a cohort sampled during active COVID-19.

The J gene is TRBJ2-1, the V gene TRBV5-6; no clear D. CDR1 SGHDT and CDR2 YYEEEE come from the germline V gene. Trimming left V 1 base short and J 8 bases short, with 16 bases between. This CDR3 has 15 amino acids. The CDR3 protein is CASSLSDNPLDEQFF. CDR3 coding DNA: TGTGCCAGCAGCTTGAGTGACAACCCCCTGGATGAGCAGTTCTTC.

CDR3 residues: CASGERDEQYF. CDR3 DNA: TGTGCCAGCGGAGAGCGAGACGAGCAGTACTTC. This rearrangement joins TRBV6-5 to TRBJ2-7; D call uncertain. Germline V gives CDR1 MNHEY, CDR2 SVGAGI. The CDR3 length is 11 residues. V shed 8 bases and J shed 5 bases, with 10 bases lying between them.

CDR3 nucleotides: TGTGCCAGCAGTTTACGACAGGCTTTGTTCCAAGAGACCCAGTACTTC. This translates into CASSLRQALFQETQYF. The rearrangement links TRBV27 to TRBJ2-5; D might be TRBD1 (6 bases). Trimming removed 2 bases from V and 1 base from J, with 14 bases in between. Per germline, CDR1 MNHEY and CDR2 SMNVEV (reference sequence). This CDR3 region has 16 residues.

This rearrangement joins TRBV7-9 to TRBJ1-4; the match to TRBD1 covers 7 bases. The V gene end was trimmed by 2 bases and the J gene end by 0 bases; junction bases not matched to a gene: 3. Per the germline V gene, CDR1 is SEHNR and CDR2 is FQNEAQ (reference sequence). This CDR3 contains 16 residues. The CDR3 DNA follows: TGTGCCAGCAGCTTACTCGGGACAGCAACTAATGAAAAACTGTTTTTT. Translated: CASSLLGTATNEKLFF.

Here the CDR3 reads CASSGTGVGYTF. CDR3 DNA sequence: TGTGCCAGCAGCGGTACAGGGGTGGGCTACACCTTC. The chain combines TRBV5-4 with TRBJ1-2; 7 nucleotides line up with TRBD1. CDR3 length: 12 amino acids. Germline-derived CDR1 and CDR2 are SGHNT and YYREEE (reference sequence). Trimming at V came to 4 bases and at J to 8 bases, leaving 5 bases not matched to a gene.

The chain uses TRBV7-2 and TRBJ2-5, with 11 bases lining up with TRBD2. The CDR3 covers 15 residues. CDR1 and CDR2 (germline): SGHTA, FQGNSA. J lost 4 bases, V lost 1 base, and 2 bases had no gene match. CDR3 sequence (DNA): TGTGCCAGCAGCTTAGGTCTAGCGGGAGGAGAGACCCAGTACTTC. This sequence encodes CASSLGLAGGETQYF.

The chain links TRBV7-2 to TRBJ1-3; no definite D call. The CDR3 consists of 18 residues. Germline CDR1 reads SGHTA; CDR2 reads FQGNSA. Trimming took 2 bases from V and 2 from J, leaving 19 bases between them. CDR3 in amino acids: CASSLCSITQPPGNTIYF. For the CDR3, the DNA is TGTGCCAGCAGCTTATGTTCGATTACACAACCACCTGGAAACACCATATATTTT. The full variable domain, with the rest looked up from reference TRBV7-2 and TRBJ1-3, is GAGVSQSPSNKVTEKGKDVELRCDPISGHTALYWYRQSLGQGLEFLIYFQGNSAPDKSGLPSDRFSAERTGGSVSTLTIQRTQQEDSAVYLCASSLCSITQPPGNTIYFGEGSWLTVV.

The chain couples TRBV19 to TRBJ2-3, with 10 nucleotides matching TRBD2. CDR1 and CDR2 from the germline V gene are LNHDA and SQIVND (reference sequence). The CDR3 is 15 residues long. The V gene end was trimmed by 4 bases and the J gene end by 6 bases; junction bases not matched to a gene: 7. For the CDR3, the DNA is TGTGCCAGTAGTACAGTAGCGGGGGGACTTGATACGCAGTATTTT. This codes for CASSTVAGGLDTQYF.

The chain is built from TRBV18 and TRBJ2-7; D is possibly TRBD2 (6 bases). Per germline, CDR1 KGHSH and CDR2 LQKENI. Trimming removed 5 bases from V and 6 bases from J, with 17 bases in between. The CDR3 length is 14 residues. The CDR3 loop is CASSMGRGAIEQYF. Here the CDR3 DNA reads TGTGCCAGCTCAATGGGCCGCGGGGCTATCGAGCAGTACTTC. The full variable domain, completed using reference TRBV18 and TRBJ2-7, is NAGVMQNPRHLVRRRGQEARLRCSPMKGHSHVYWYRQLPEEGLKFMVYLQKENIIDESGMPKERFSAEFPKEGPSILRIQQVVRGDSAAYFCASSMGRGAIEQYFGPGTRLTVT.

V is TRBV7-3 and J is TRBJ2-3, with TRBD2 identical over 9 bases. This CDR3 contains 16 residues. Germline V gives CDR1 SGHTA, CDR2 FQGTGA. V dropped 5 bases and J dropped 5; count of bases not matched to a gene: 11. The CDR3 DNA sequence: TGTGCCAGCAGCAAGGGACTAGCTGAGGGGTTAGATACGCAGTATTTT. This codes for CASSKGLAEGLDTQYF.

The chain joins TRBV27 to TRBJ2-2; 9 positions match TRBD2. After removal of 5 bases from V and 5 bases from J, the junction contained 9 bases not matched to a gene. Per the germline V gene, CDR1 is MNHEY and CDR2 is SMNVEV (reference sequence). This CDR3 contains 16 residues. The CDR3 DNA reads as TGTGCCAGCAGTCCCCTTAGCGGGAGCGGAACCGGGGAGCTGTTTTTT. Amino acids: CASSPLSGSGTGELFF.

The gene calls are TRBV24-1 and TRBJ2-3, with 8 bases aligning to TRBD1. The CDR3 is made up of 15 amino acids. The V and J ends lost 4 bases and 2 bases, in that order; junction bases with no gene match: 4. Germline V gene lookup returns CDR1 KGHDR and CDR2 SFDVKD. The CDR3 nucleotides read TGTGCCACCAGTGAGGCAGGGGGCATCACAGATACGCAGTATTTT. Its protein product is CATSEAGGITDTQYF.

This chain uses TRBV19 with TRBJ2-7; TRBD1 aligns across 12 bases. With V trimmed by 5 bases and J by 2 bases, 10 bases remained unmatched. The CDR3 totals 17 residues. Germline CDR1 LNHDA, CDR2 SQIVND (reference sequence). In nucleotides, the CDR3 is TGTGCCAGTAGTGCCGCCGGGACAGGGGGCAAGGCCTACGAGCAGTACTTC. Translated: CASSAAGTGGKAYEQYF.

This clone was seen more than once but under ten times. This chain uses TRBV29-1 with TRBJ2-7; 7 positions match TRBD1. Trimming took 4 bases from V and 3 from J; bases not matched to a gene: 6. This CDR3 comprises 13 residues. The germline gives CDR1 SQVTM, CDR2 ANQGSEA. CDR3 protein: CSVARQGGYEQYF. CDR3 DNA sequence: TGCAGCGTTGCGAGACAGGGTGGCTACGAGCAGTACTTC.

The chain combines TRBV2 with TRBJ1-2; D is ambiguous. Germline CDR1 reads SNHLY; CDR2 reads FYNNEI. The CDR3 extends over 12 amino acids. Between the trimmed V and J ends, which lost 4 bases and 6 bases, there was a span of 9 bases. CDR3 loop: CASSAGRDGYTF. In nucleotides, the CDR3 is TGTGCCAGCAGTGCGGGGAGGGATGGCTACACCTTC.

The chain uses TRBV6-5 and TRBJ1-2; a possible D gene is TRBD1 (6 bases). The CDR3 runs 13 residues. V was cut by 6 bases and J by 8 bases, with 16 bases left in between. Germline V gives CDR1 MNHEY, CDR2 SVGAGI. CDR3 loop: CASRQIQGSGYTF. The CDR3 DNA reads TGTGCCAGCAGGCAAATACAGGGTTCGGGCTACACCTTC.

The V gene is TRBV5-1, the J gene TRBJ2-3; 10 bases are a match to TRBD2. Germline lookup yields CDR1 SGHRS and CDR2 YFSETQ. The CDR3 loop spans 16 amino acids. V shed 4 bases and J 4 bases; nucleotides not matched to a gene: 9. The CDR3 sequence is CASSRQPSGRSDTQYF. The CDR3, as DNA: TGCGCCAGCAGCAGACAACCTAGCGGGAGATCAGATACGCAGTATTTT.

This clone was detected only once. CDR3 residues: CASSLSGMQFF. Written as DNA, the CDR3 is TGTGCCAGCAGCCTTAGCGGGATGCAGTTCTTC. The chain joins TRBV6-2 or TRBV6-3 to TRBJ2-1; 8 bases align to TRBD2. CDR3 length: 11 residues. The ends lost 6 bases at V and 12 bases at J; junction bases unmatched: 4. Germline loops: CDR1 MNHEY, CDR2 SVGEGT.

This clone was seen once. V is TRBV5-1 and J is TRBJ2-2; TRBD2 matches at 9 bases. V dropped 2 bases and J dropped 4; count of bases not matched to a gene: 3. CDR1 is SGHRS and CDR2 is YFSETQ in the germline V gene. The CDR3 covers 15 residues. The CDR3, as DNA: TGCGCCAGCAGCTTCCGGCGGGGGGGCACCGGGGAGCTGTTTTTT. It encodes CASSFRRGGTGELFF.

The V call is TRBV4-1, the J call TRBJ2-1; perhaps TRBD2 as D (6 bases). Trimming pared 0 bases from V and 8 bases from J, leaving 20 bases between. Germline V gene lookup returns CDR1 MGHRA and CDR2 YSYEKL. The CDR3 has 17 amino acids. CDR3 region: CASSQEGTPEDGDEQFF. Written as DNA, the CDR3 is TGCGCCAGCAGCCAAGAAGGGACTCCGGAAGATGGCGATGAGCAGTTCTTC.

This chain connects TRBV10-3 to TRBJ1-1; D is possibly TRBD1 (6 bases). CDR3 length equals 14 residues. Germline CDR1 ENHRY, CDR2 SYGVKD. Trimming left V 6 bases short and J 6 bases short, with 17 bases between. CDR3 region: CAIRRGGLESEAFF. CDR3 in DNA: TGTGCCATCAGGAGGGGGGGGTTAGAATCTGAAGCTTTCTTT.

The rearrangement links TRBV7-9 to TRBJ2-1; the match to TRBD1 covers 7 bases. Germline V gene sequence: CDR1 SEHNR, CDR2 FQNEAQ (reference sequence). This CDR3 spans 14 amino acids. Trimming at V came to 5 bases and at J to 3 bases, leaving 4 bases not matched to a gene. The CDR3: CASSPRTGYNEQFF. The CDR3 DNA sequence: TGTGCCAGCAGCCCCAGGACAGGCTACAATGAGCAGTTCTTC.

The J gene is TRBJ1-5, the V gene TRBV5-6, with unresolved D. Trimming removed 2 bases at V and 4 bases at J, with 13 bases between. Germline loops: CDR1 SGHDT, CDR2 YYEEEE. This CDR3 has 15 residues. The CDR3 protein is CASSFGQAWNQPQHF. CDR3 coding DNA: TGTGCCAGCAGCTTCGGCCAGGCGTGGAATCAGCCCCAGCATTTT.

V and J are TRBV19 and TRBJ1-5; 8 positions agree with TRBD1. Per the germline V gene, CDR1 is LNHDA and CDR2 is SQIVND (reference sequence). The junction had 5 bases not matched to a gene; V was cut back by 4 bases and J by 6 bases. The CDR3 totals 14 residues. The CDR3 reads CASSKTGDSQPQHF. The CDR3 DNA is TGTGCCAGTAGTAAGACAGGGGACAGTCAGCCCCAGCATTTT.

V is TRBV4-3 and J is TRBJ2-2, with 13 positions matching TRBD2. The CDR3 is 18 amino acids. CDR1 and CDR2 from the germline V gene are LGHNA and YSLEER. V shed 2 bases and J 4 bases; nucleotides not matched to a gene: 7. CDR3 sequence: CASSQTGTSGTFTGELFF. CDR3 bases: TGCGCCAGCAGCCAAACCGGGACTAGCGGGACCTTCACCGGGGAGCTGTTTTTT.

J is TRBJ1-6 and V is TRBV18; 8 bases align to TRBD1. V trimming: 3 bases; J trimming: 8 bases; junction bases outside the gene matches: 6. From germline, CDR1 is KGHSH and CDR2 LQKENI. This CDR3 has 15 amino acids. CDR3 DNA: TGTGCCAGCTCACCCGAACAGGGGGTTTATTCACCCCTCCACTTT. Protein sequence: CASSPEQGVYSPLHF. The entire variable domain, with the rest obtained from reference TRBV18 and TRBJ1-6, is as follows: NAGVMQNPRHLVRRRGQEARLRCSPMKGHSHVYWYRQLPEEGLKFMVYLQKENIIDESGMPKERFSAEFPKEGPSILRIQQVVRGDSAAYFCASSPEQGVYSPLHFGNGTRLTVT.

This clone was seen a handful of times. The chain employs TRBV21-1 and TRBJ1-1. TRBV21-1 is marked as a pseudogene. The CDR3 length is 14 residues. As DNA, the CDR3 is TGTGCCTACCGGGAGGGAGGGATGAACACTGAAGCTTTCTTT. Residues: CAYREGGMNTEAFF.

This chain's CDR3 is CASSPVGQAQETQYF. CDR3 DNA sequence: TGTGCCAGCAGCCCCGTGGGTCAGGCCCAAGAGACCCAGTACTTC. This chain links TRBV7-2 with TRBJ2-5; D gene unclear. CDR1 is SGHTA and CDR2 is FQGNSA in the germline V gene. Trimming removed 5 bases at V and 1 base at J, with 14 bases between. The CDR3 is 15 amino acids.

The V and J genes are TRBV19 and TRBJ2-2; no definite D call. The CDR3 length is 12 residues. CDR1 is LNHDA, CDR2 SQIVND, per germline (reference sequence). Trimming shortened V by 6 bases and J by 7 bases, and 9 bases separated the two germline ends. The CDR3 region is CASSPPLGELFF. The CDR3 DNA follows: TGTGCCAGTAGCCCCCCACTCGGGGAGCTGTTTTTT.